This is a list of T cell receptor beta chains from one sample in a study of CD8+ T cells in alopecia areata. The assay was immunoSEQ multiplex PCR, and TCRdb's table has in-frame clones only and misses some. This table holds 150,000 to 200,000 clones, approximately 60% found once. Specimen: CD4+ T cells sorted from blood, collected at week 4, from a patient treated with tofacitinib. All receptors come from a human donor with alopecia areata. The CDR3 runs from the conserved cysteine through the conserved F or W. A D gene is named only where the DNA matches it firmly. The size field is filled for only some rows; it gives once, few, many or a size class.

cdr3_length,v_call,d_call,j_call,clone_size,cdr3_nt,cdr3_aa
14,TRBV4-1,TRBD1,TRBJ1-2,NA,TGCGCCAGCAGCCGGGGACAGGGGCTTTATGGCTACACCTTC,CASSRGQGLYGYTF
11,TRBV20-1,NA,TRBJ2-5,NA,TGCAGTGCCAGGCCGGGGGAGACCCAGTACTTC,CSARPGETQYF
14,TRBV30,TRBD1,TRBJ1-5,NA,TGTGCCTGGAGCACCGGGACAGGGCTCCAGCCCCAGCATTTT,CAWSTGTGLQPQHF
9,TRBV10-3,NA,TRBJ2-7,NA,TGTGCCATAGGCTACGAGCAGTACTTC,CAIGYEQYF
13,TRBV29-1,NA,TRBJ1-3,NA,TGCAGCGTTGAAGAAGTCTCTGGAAACACCATATATTTT,CSVEEVSGNTIYF
16,TRBV6-5,TRBD2,TRBJ2-5,few,TGTGCCAGCAGTTACTCGGGTAGCGGGGGGGCAGAGACCCAGTACTTC,CASSYSGSGGAETQYF
18,TRBV2,TRBD1,TRBJ2-7,NA,TGTGCCAGCAGTGAAGGAAGGAGGACAGGGGGATACCCCTACGAGCAGTACTTC,CASSEGRRTGGYPYEQYF
14,TRBV27,TRBD1,TRBJ2-3,few,TGTGCCAGCAGCCGGGACAGGCCCACAGATACGCAGTATTTT,CASSRDRPTDTQYF
13,TRBV25-1,NA,TRBJ1-1,few,TGTGCCAGCAGTGTGAGCAAGAACACTGAAGCTTTCTTT,CASSVSKNTEAFF
15,TRBV14,TRBD2,TRBJ2-1,few,TGTGCCAGCAGCCCGTATAGCGGGGGGGCTTATGAGCAGTTCTTC,CASSPYSGGAYEQFF
13,TRBV29-1,NA,TRBJ2-1,few,TGCAGCGTCGCCGGGACGTCATATTCTGAGCAGTTCTTC,CSVAGTSYSEQFF
14,TRBV30,NA,TRBJ2-1,NA,TGTGCCTGGAGTGTACGGCGACTCAACAATGAGCAGTTCTTC,CAWSVRRLNNEQFF
19,TRBV27,TRBD2,TRBJ2-7,NA,TGTGCCAGCAGTGCCACTAGCGGGGGGGCGTTCTTGGAATCCTACGAGCAGTACTTC,CASSATSGGAFLESYEQYF
15,TRBV5-4,NA,TRBJ2-5,NA,TGTGCCAGCAGCTTAGAGGGGTGGGGCGGAGAGACCCAGTACTTC,CASSLEGWGGETQYF
14,TRBV10-3,TRBD2,TRBJ2-5,few,TGTGCCATCAGACCGACTAGCGGGGGAGAGACCCAGTACTTC,CAIRPTSGGETQYF
16,TRBV6-6,TRBD2,TRBJ2-5,NA,TGTGCCAGCAGTTACTCAGCGGGGAGACCCCAAGAGACCCAGTACTTC,CASSYSAGRPQETQYF
10,TRBV28,NA,TRBJ1-5,NA,TGTGCCAGCAGTTTAAAACCCCAGCATTTT,CASSLKPQHF
13,TRBV5-4,NA,TRBJ1-1,NA,TGTGCCAGCAGCCAAAATACAGGTTTCGAAGCTTTCTTT,CASSQNTGFEAFF
15,TRBV30,NA,TRBJ1-5,few,TGTGCCTGGAGTGTAAAGGGTTTGAGCAATCAGCCCCAGCATTTT,CAWSVKGLSNQPQHF
12,TRBV7-8,NA,TRBJ2-1,NA,TGTGCCAGCAGCTTTGATTGGAGTGAGCAGTTCTTC,CASSFDWSEQFF
14,TRBV5-1,TRBD2,TRBJ2-3,once,TGCGCCAGCAGCTTACCCGGGACTAGCGGGTTTCAGTATTTT,CASSLPGTSGFQYF
14,TRBV6-5,NA,TRBJ1-2,once,TGTGCCAGCAGTTACGCGGCTGCTAACTATGGCTACACCTTC,CASSYAAANYGYTF
17,TRBV30,NA,TRBJ1-1,NA,TGTGCCTGGAGTCCCCAGTGGGGGGCAAGCGAGAACACTGAAGCTTTCTTT,CAWSPQWGASENTEAFF
14,TRBV7-2,NA,TRBJ2-7,NA,TGTGCCAGCAGCTTAAAGGGTGGGGGATCTGAGCAGTACTTC,CASSLKGGGSEQYF
14,TRBV6-1,NA,TRBJ1-6,few,TGTGCCAGCAGTGACAGCTCCTATAATTCACCCCTCCACTTT,CASSDSSYNSPLHF
14,TRBV7-3,NA,TRBJ2-7,NA,TGTGCCAGCAGCCCGCAGGGGGGGCGCGGCGAGCAGTACTTC,CASSPQGGRGEQYF
14,TRBV30,NA,TRBJ1-6,NA,TGTGCCTCCACCCCCCCCCAGGCCGGCTCACCCCTCCACTTT,CASTPPQAGSPLHF
12,TRBV28,NA,TRBJ1-4,few,TGTGCCAGCAGTCCACGGAGGGGAAAACTGTTTTTT,CASSPRRGKLFF
12,TRBV29-1,NA,TRBJ1-5,few,TGCAGCGTTGGGGAGGGCTCGCAGCCCCAGCATTTT,CSVGEGSQPQHF
13,TRBV27,NA,TRBJ1-1,NA,TGTGCCAGCAGTTTATGGGGGGGTTCCGAAGCTTTCTTT,CASSLWGGSEAFF
11,TRBV30,NA,TRBJ2-5,NA,TGTGCCTGGAGTGCCAGGGAAGACCAGTACTTC,CAWSAREDQYF
13,TRBV2,NA,TRBJ2-3,NA,TGTGCCTGCCGGGACTCCGGCACAGATACGCAGTATTTT,CACRDSGTDTQYF
13,TRBV4-1,NA,TRBJ1-2,few,TGCGCCAGCAGCCAAGACAGAGTCTATGGCTACACCTTC,CASSQDRVYGYTF
15,TRBV2,TRBD1,TRBJ2-3,once,TGTGCCAGCGAAGCTAGGACAGGGGGCACAGATACGCAGTATTTT,CASEARTGGTDTQYF
11,TRBV28,NA,TRBJ1-4,few,TGTGCCAGCAGTTTAAATGAAAAACTGTTTTTT,CASSLNEKLFF
14,TRBV29-1,NA,TRBJ2-1,NA,TGCAGCGTTGTACCAGGGAGCTCCTACAATGAGCAGTTCTTC,CSVVPGSSYNEQFF
15,TRBV28,TRBD1,TRBJ2-5,NA,TGTGCCAGCAGTCTGGGACAGGGGGCTACCACTAGCCCGTACTTC,CASSLGQGATTSPYF
11,TRBV29-1,TRBD1,TRBJ2-7,NA,TGCAGCGTCCGGACAGGTGACGAGCAGTACTTC,CSVRTGDEQYF
14,TRBV5-1,NA,TRBJ2-7,NA,TGCGCCAGCAGCTTGGAGGGCAGTTACTACGAGCAGTACTTC,CASSLEGSYYEQYF
13,TRBV29-1,NA,TRBJ1-1,few,TGCAGCGCTCCGGCCCCGGGGGACACTGAAGCTTTCTTT,CSAPAPGDTEAFF
15,TRBV7-2,TRBD2,TRBJ2-1,NA,TGTGCCAGCAGCCCCGGTCGGGGGGGCCGCAATGAGCAGTTCTTC,CASSPGRGGRNEQFF
15,TRBV5-4,TRBD2,TRBJ2-3,few,TGTGCCAGCATCCTTAGCGGGGGGGCGACAGATACGCAGTATTTT,CASILSGGATDTQYF
16,TRBV7-9,NA,TRBJ1-5,NA,TGTGCCAGCAGCTTAGCGATAAGGGGGGCAAATCAGCCCCAGCATTTT,CASSLAIRGANQPQHF
15,TRBV29-1,NA,TRBJ2-1,NA,TGCAGCGTTCGACAGGCCCTACTAAACTACAATGAGCAGTTCTTC,CSVRQALLNYNEQFF
16,TRBV5-6,TRBD1,TRBJ1-2,NA,TGTGCCAGCAGCTTGCACAGGGGGCGCGTATCTTATGGCTACACCTTC,CASSLHRGRVSYGYTF
15,TRBV18,NA,TRBJ2-5,NA,TGTGCCAGCTCACCGGGAGGGACAGGACAAGAGACCCAGTACTTC,CASSPGGTGQETQYF
14,TRBV30,NA,TRBJ1-1,NA,TGTGCCTGGAGTTCGAACAGAGCAAACACTGAAGCTTTCTTT,CAWSSNRANTEAFF
15,TRBV18,NA,TRBJ1-5,NA,TGTGCCAGCTCACCAGGCAGAAATAGCAATCAGCCCCAGCATTTT,CASSPGRNSNQPQHF
14,TRBV29-1,TRBD1,TRBJ1-2,NA,TGCAGCGTTGGGACAGGGCCTTCTAACTATGGCTACACCTTC,CSVGTGPSNYGYTF
14,TRBV30,NA,TRBJ1-5,NA,TGTGCCTGGAGGAGGGATGTTGGCAATCAGCCCCAGCATTTT,CAWRRDVGNQPQHF
15,TRBV9,NA,TRBJ1-4,NA,TGTGCCAGCAGCTTTCTGGGGCGGAATAATGAAAAACTGTTTTTT,CASSFLGRNNEKLFF
14,TRBV30,TRBD1,TRBJ1-2,NA,TGTGCCTGGAGTGTAGGGACAGGGGAATATGGCTACACCTTC,CAWSVGTGEYGYTF
13,TRBV5-1,NA,TRBJ2-5,few,TGCGCCAGCAGCTTCAGGGTTCAAGAGACCCAGTACTTC,CASSFRVQETQYF
14,TRBV30,TRBD1,TRBJ1-6,NA,TGTGCCTGGAGCCGACGAGACAGGGATTCACCCCTCCACTTT,CAWSRRDRDSPLHF
15,TRBV4-3,NA,TRBJ1-4,NA,TGCGCCAGCAGCAAAACAGGGAATTCTAATGAAAAACTGTTTTTT,CASSKTGNSNEKLFF
13,TRBV2,NA,TRBJ2-5,NA,TGTGCCAGCAGTGGAGCCCAAATAGGTTCCCAGTACTTC,CASSGAQIGSQYF
12,TRBV29-1,NA,TRBJ2-5,once,TGCAGCGTTGCGGTGGGGCAGGAGACCCAGTACTTC,CSVAVGQETQYF
15,TRBV6-5,TRBD2,TRBJ2-3,NA,TGTGCCAGCAGCCGTAGCGGGGGGACCACAGATACGCAGTATTTT,CASSRSGGTTDTQYF